The rows below give T cell receptor beta chains drawn from one sample of a study of response to subunit inactivated influenza vaccine. TCRdb processed the RT-PCR reads anew with MiXCR; each CDR3 protein has one entry. In the table there are 600,000 to 850,000 distinct CDR3 sequences, about 14% of which are singletons. The sequences come from PBMCs from blood, collected less than 15 days before vaccination. The receptors come from a man in his forties or fifties who received an inactivated influenza vaccine. Both conserved end residues are part of each CDR3. Fields, in order: J gene, V gene, CDR3 protein.

j_gene: TRBJ2-5
v_gene: TRBV7-6
CDR3aa: CASRPTSGGVKYQETQYF

j_gene: TRBJ2-7
v_gene: TRBV4-3
CDR3aa: CASSEWTGWEQYF

j_gene: TRBJ1-4
v_gene: TRBV27
CDR3aa: CASSIQGASEKLFF

j_gene: TRBJ2-7
v_gene: TRBV5-1
CDR3aa: CASSLAAGGTYEQYF

j_gene: TRBJ1-5
v_gene: TRBV27
CDR3aa: CASSWGNSNQPQHF

j_gene: TRBJ2-7
v_gene: TRBV20-1
CDR3aa: CSATLIRGTYEQYF

j_gene: TRBJ1-6
v_gene: TRBV15
CDR3aa: CATSSRRGSYNSPLHF

j_gene: TRBJ1-6
v_gene: TRBV18
CDR3aa: CASSLRGGDGSPLHF

j_gene: TRBJ2-5
v_gene: TRBV20-1
CDR3aa: CSARPSGPETQYF

j_gene: TRBJ2-7
v_gene: TRBV4-3
CDR3aa: CASSRGWVDSMAFEQYF

j_gene: TRBJ1-6
v_gene: TRBV19
CDR3aa: CASSNRDRDSPLHF

j_gene: TRBJ2-3
v_gene: TRBV12-3/TRBV12-4
CDR3aa: CASSDRQVTDTQYF

j_gene: TRBJ1-1
v_gene: TRBV3-1
CDR3aa: CASSPTGGNTEAFF

j_gene: TRBJ2-5
v_gene: TRBV12-3/TRBV12-4
CDR3aa: CASSLRAGGYQETQYF

j_gene: TRBJ2-1
v_gene: TRBV10-3
CDR3aa: CAISPQGGYNEQFF

j_gene: TRBJ2-3
v_gene: TRBV5-1
CDR3aa: CASKDRSDTQYF

j_gene: TRBJ2-6
v_gene: TRBV11-1
CDR3aa: CASSGTRDRGRGANVLTF

j_gene: TRBJ2-7
v_gene: TRBV27
CDR3aa: CASSLSNGPLTYEQYF

j_gene: TRBJ2-7
v_gene: TRBV4-2
CDR3aa: CASRQAGTDSYEQYF

j_gene: TRBJ2-5
v_gene: TRBV29-1
CDR3aa: CSVEEERKTQYF

j_gene: TRBJ2-1
v_gene: TRBV28
CDR3aa: CASRRAASYNEQFF

j_gene: TRBJ1-1
v_gene: TRBV20-1
CDR3aa: CSASYRFAEAFF

j_gene: TRBJ1-5
v_gene: TRBV15
CDR3aa: CATSRRGRREPQHF

j_gene: TRBJ2-4
v_gene: TRBV6-6
CDR3aa: CASSPSGEDIQYF

j_gene: TRBJ2-7
v_gene: TRBV12-3/TRBV12-4
CDR3aa: CASSLGQVGPYEQYF

j_gene: TRBJ2-5
v_gene: TRBV28
CDR3aa: CASSLWHSRGGEETQYF

j_gene: TRBJ2-2
v_gene: TRBV2
CDR3aa: CASGGAGTGELFF

j_gene: TRBJ2-1
v_gene: TRBV3-1
CDR3aa: CASSQVATGTGVGNEQFF

j_gene: TRBJ2-3
v_gene: TRBV24-1
CDR3aa: CATSDRDRDTQYF

j_gene: TRBJ2-5
v_gene: TRBV12-3/TRBV12-4
CDR3aa: CASRRVGQNLQETQYF

j_gene: TRBJ2-1
v_gene: TRBV6-5
CDR3aa: CASTYGNEQFF

j_gene: TRBJ1-2
v_gene: TRBV7-8
CDR3aa: CASSHTRDSYGYTF

j_gene: TRBJ2-2
v_gene: TRBV5-1
CDR3aa: CASSLASGPGELFF

j_gene: TRBJ2-7
v_gene: TRBV6-5
CDR3aa: CASSYRSGRASYEQYF

j_gene: TRBJ2-3
v_gene: TRBV20-1
CDR3aa: CSARLAGSTDTQYF

j_gene: TRBJ2-7
v_gene: TRBV6-2/TRBV6-3
CDR3aa: CASTHPGQGMTDEQYF

j_gene: TRBJ2-3
v_gene: TRBV28
CDR3aa: CASKDRVTDTQYF

j_gene: TRBJ1-3
v_gene: TRBV4-1
CDR3aa: CASSPAGFVDTIYF

j_gene: TRBJ1-1
v_gene: TRBV6-1
CDR3aa: CASSEIIGGNTEAFF

j_gene: TRBJ2-1
v_gene: TRBV28
CDR3aa: CASSLWSTLKKNEQFF